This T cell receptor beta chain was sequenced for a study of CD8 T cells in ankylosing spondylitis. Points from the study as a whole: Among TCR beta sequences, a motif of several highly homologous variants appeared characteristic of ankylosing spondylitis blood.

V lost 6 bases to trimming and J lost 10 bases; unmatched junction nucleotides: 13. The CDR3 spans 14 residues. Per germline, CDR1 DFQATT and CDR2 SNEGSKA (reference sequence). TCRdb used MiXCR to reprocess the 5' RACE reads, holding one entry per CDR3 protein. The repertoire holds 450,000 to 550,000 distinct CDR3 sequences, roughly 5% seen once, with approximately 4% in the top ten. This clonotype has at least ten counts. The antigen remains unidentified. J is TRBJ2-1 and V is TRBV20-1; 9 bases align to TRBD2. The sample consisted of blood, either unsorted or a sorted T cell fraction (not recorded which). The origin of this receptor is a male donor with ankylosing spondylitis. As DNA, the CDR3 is TGCAGTGCCCCACGCGGGAGGGCCGTAGTAGAGCAGTTCTTC. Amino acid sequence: CSAPRGRAVVEQFF.